This T cell receptor beta chain was retrieved from a study of identical twins. Study-level points and caveats: Cord blood's abundant beta clonotypes had fewer insertions, unlike memory repertoires. In beta out-of-frame sequences, the excess sharing between twins was weaker. Invariant MAIT and iNKT cells could partly confound zero-insertion analyses.

TCRdb passed the 5' RACE reads through MiXCR, listing each CDR3 protein once. The table lists roughly 470,000 distinct CDR3 sequences, 14% of them singletons. V gave up 4 bases and J gave up 6 bases; unmatched junction bases: 10. The length of the CDR3 is 15 residues. Germline CDR1 reads SGHDT; CDR2 reads YYEEEE. Turning to this clonotype: Its matching antigen is unknown.

This sample also appeared in a second study, on yellow fever vaccine responses in identical twins. As reported in that work: Each twin's T cell response to the vaccine was reported to look partly convergent and partly personalized.

The origin of this receptor is a woman aged 18-29 years in good health. The material sequenced was CD4+ T cells sorted from blood. The chain carries TRBV5-6 and TRBJ2-7, with TRBD1 matching over 10 bases. The DNA for the CDR3 is TGTGCCAGCAGCACACGAAGACAGGGGGCAACCGAGCAGTACTTC. Protein product: CASSTRRQGATEQYF.